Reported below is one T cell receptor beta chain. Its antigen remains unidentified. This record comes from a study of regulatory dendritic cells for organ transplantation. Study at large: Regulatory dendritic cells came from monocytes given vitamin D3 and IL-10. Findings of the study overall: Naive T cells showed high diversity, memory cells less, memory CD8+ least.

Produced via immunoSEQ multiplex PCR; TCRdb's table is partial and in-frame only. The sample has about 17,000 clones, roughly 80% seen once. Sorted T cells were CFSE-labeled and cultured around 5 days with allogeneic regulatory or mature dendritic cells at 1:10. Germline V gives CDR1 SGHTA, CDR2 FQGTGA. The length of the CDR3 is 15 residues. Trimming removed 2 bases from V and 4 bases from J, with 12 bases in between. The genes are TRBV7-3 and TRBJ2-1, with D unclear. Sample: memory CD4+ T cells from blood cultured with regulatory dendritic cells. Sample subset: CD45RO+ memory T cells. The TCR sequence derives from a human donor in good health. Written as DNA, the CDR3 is TGTGCCAGCAGCTTATTCAAGGGAACATACAATGAGCAGTTCTTC. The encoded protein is CASSLFKGTYNEQFF.